These T cell receptor beta chains were read from a single sample in a study of long-term antiretroviral therapy in people with HIV. Clones were read by immunoSEQ multiplex PCR, and TCRdb kept only the in-frame ones, dropping some. The top ten hold about a tenth of the sample, which has 26,000 or so clones, over 90% seen once. The sequencing here drew on unsorted PBMCs, taken 6.2 years after starting antiretroviral therapy. Receptors were obtained from a man aged 40-55 years with HIV. Each CDR3 is given with its conserved first and last residue. Fields, in order: clone size, V gene, J gene, D gene, CDR3 DNA, CDR3 protein. A D gene is named only where the DNA matches it firmly. Clone size appears in some rows only: once, few, many, or a class for an expanded clone.

NA	TRBV7-8	TRBJ1-4	NA	TGTGCCAGCAGCTCTATCGAAGCGACTAATGAAAAACTGTTTTTT	CASSSIEATNEKLFF
NA	TRBV19	TRBJ2-7	TRBD1	TGTGCCAGTAGTATAGATCAAGGGGGCACTTCAACCTACGAGCAGTACTTC	CASSIDQGGTSTYEQYF
NA	TRBV7-9	TRBJ1-1	TRBD1	TGTGCCAGCAGCCCCGGACAGGGGCCACCTGAGGCTTTCTTT	CASSPGQGPPEAFF
NA	TRBV11-1	TRBJ2-7	TRBD2	TGTGCCAGCAGCTTCAGCGGGGGTCCCTCCTACGAGCAGTACTTC	CASSFSGGPSYEQYF
NA	TRBV19	TRBJ2-5	TRBD2	TGTGCCACCTCGACTAGCGGGAGAGAGACCCAGTACTTC	CATSTSGRETQYF
NA	TRBV7-3	TRBJ2-3	NA	TGTGCCAGCAGCCCTTTAGGCGGTACAGATACGCAGTATTTT	CASSPLGGTDTQYF
NA	TRBV10-1	TRBJ1-1	NA	TGCGCCAGCAGTTTCCAGGGGTCCACTGAAGCTTTCTTT	CASSFQGSTEAFF
NA	TRBV10-1	TRBJ1-4	NA	TGCGCCAGCAGAACCCCCCATGGCAGAGAGGGAAATGAAAAACTGTTTTTT	CASRTPHGREGNEKLFF
NA	TRBV9	TRBJ2-1	NA	TGTGCCAGCAGCGCTACAGGGACCTCGTACAATGAGCAGTTCTTC	CASSATGTSYNEQFF
NA	TRBV6-5	TRBJ1-6	TRBD1	TGTGCCAGCAGGGAGTTGGGACAGGGGAATTCACCCCTCCACTTT	CASRELGQGNSPLHF
NA	TRBV11-2	TRBJ1-1	NA	TGTGCCAGCAGTCTGGCCCCGAACACTGAAGCTTTCTTT	CASSLAPNTEAFF
NA	TRBV18	TRBJ1-4	NA	TGTGCCAGCTCACCATGGCAGGGGAAACTGTTTTTT	CASSPWQGKLFF
NA	TRBV18	TRBJ1-4	NA	TGTGCCAGCTTCAACGGACAGAATGAAAAACTGTTTTTT	CASFNGQNEKLFF
NA	TRBV9	TRBJ1-5	NA	TGTGCCAGCAGCGTAGAGGGGGGGAGCAATCAGCCCCAGCATTTT	CASSVEGGSNQPQHF
NA	TRBV4-3	TRBJ2-6	NA	TGCGCCAGCAGCCAAGATGTGGGTTCTGGGGCCAACGTCCTGACTTTC	CASSQDVGSGANVLTF
NA	TRBV9	TRBJ2-7	NA	TGTGCCAGCAGCGTACAACGAAGCTCCTACGAGCAGTACTTC	CASSVQRSSYEQYF
NA	TRBV10-1	TRBJ2-1	TRBD1	TGCGCCAGCACAAGACAGGGGTCCTCCTACAATGAGCAGTTCTTC	CASTRQGSSYNEQFF
NA	TRBV2	TRBJ2-5	TRBD2	TGTGCCAGCAGTTGGGGAGCGGGGGTCCAAGAGACCCAGTACTTC	CASSWGAGVQETQYF
NA	TRBV5-5	TRBJ2-7	NA	TGTGCCAGCAGCTTGGGGGGGGACGGTAACTACGAGCAGTACTTC	CASSLGGDGNYEQYF
NA	TRBV7-9	TRBJ2-2	TRBD1	TGTGCCAGCAGCGACTTAGGACAGGTCAACACCGGGGAGCTGTTTTTT	CASSDLGQVNTGELFF
once	TRBV11-3	TRBJ2-6	NA	TGTGCCAGCAGCTTAGGTCCCAGTCCTGGGGCCAACGTCCTGACTTTC	CASSLGPSPGANVLTF
NA	TRBV29-1	TRBJ1-1	NA	TGCAGCGTCCTACAGGGTAACACTGAAGCTTTCTTT	CSVLQGNTEAFF
NA	TRBV9	TRBJ2-7	TRBD2	TGTGCCCCCAAGTGCGGGAGTACCTCCTACGAGCAGTACTTC	CAPKCGSTSYEQYF
NA	TRBV27	TRBJ1-6	TRBD1	TGTGCCAGCAGTGGACAGGGGGCTACTAATTCACCCCTCCACTTT	CASSGQGATNSPLHF
NA	TRBV6-5	TRBJ1-5	TRBD1	TGTGCCAGCAGCGGACAGGGTGGGAGCAATCAGCCCCAGCATTTT	CASSGQGGSNQPQHF